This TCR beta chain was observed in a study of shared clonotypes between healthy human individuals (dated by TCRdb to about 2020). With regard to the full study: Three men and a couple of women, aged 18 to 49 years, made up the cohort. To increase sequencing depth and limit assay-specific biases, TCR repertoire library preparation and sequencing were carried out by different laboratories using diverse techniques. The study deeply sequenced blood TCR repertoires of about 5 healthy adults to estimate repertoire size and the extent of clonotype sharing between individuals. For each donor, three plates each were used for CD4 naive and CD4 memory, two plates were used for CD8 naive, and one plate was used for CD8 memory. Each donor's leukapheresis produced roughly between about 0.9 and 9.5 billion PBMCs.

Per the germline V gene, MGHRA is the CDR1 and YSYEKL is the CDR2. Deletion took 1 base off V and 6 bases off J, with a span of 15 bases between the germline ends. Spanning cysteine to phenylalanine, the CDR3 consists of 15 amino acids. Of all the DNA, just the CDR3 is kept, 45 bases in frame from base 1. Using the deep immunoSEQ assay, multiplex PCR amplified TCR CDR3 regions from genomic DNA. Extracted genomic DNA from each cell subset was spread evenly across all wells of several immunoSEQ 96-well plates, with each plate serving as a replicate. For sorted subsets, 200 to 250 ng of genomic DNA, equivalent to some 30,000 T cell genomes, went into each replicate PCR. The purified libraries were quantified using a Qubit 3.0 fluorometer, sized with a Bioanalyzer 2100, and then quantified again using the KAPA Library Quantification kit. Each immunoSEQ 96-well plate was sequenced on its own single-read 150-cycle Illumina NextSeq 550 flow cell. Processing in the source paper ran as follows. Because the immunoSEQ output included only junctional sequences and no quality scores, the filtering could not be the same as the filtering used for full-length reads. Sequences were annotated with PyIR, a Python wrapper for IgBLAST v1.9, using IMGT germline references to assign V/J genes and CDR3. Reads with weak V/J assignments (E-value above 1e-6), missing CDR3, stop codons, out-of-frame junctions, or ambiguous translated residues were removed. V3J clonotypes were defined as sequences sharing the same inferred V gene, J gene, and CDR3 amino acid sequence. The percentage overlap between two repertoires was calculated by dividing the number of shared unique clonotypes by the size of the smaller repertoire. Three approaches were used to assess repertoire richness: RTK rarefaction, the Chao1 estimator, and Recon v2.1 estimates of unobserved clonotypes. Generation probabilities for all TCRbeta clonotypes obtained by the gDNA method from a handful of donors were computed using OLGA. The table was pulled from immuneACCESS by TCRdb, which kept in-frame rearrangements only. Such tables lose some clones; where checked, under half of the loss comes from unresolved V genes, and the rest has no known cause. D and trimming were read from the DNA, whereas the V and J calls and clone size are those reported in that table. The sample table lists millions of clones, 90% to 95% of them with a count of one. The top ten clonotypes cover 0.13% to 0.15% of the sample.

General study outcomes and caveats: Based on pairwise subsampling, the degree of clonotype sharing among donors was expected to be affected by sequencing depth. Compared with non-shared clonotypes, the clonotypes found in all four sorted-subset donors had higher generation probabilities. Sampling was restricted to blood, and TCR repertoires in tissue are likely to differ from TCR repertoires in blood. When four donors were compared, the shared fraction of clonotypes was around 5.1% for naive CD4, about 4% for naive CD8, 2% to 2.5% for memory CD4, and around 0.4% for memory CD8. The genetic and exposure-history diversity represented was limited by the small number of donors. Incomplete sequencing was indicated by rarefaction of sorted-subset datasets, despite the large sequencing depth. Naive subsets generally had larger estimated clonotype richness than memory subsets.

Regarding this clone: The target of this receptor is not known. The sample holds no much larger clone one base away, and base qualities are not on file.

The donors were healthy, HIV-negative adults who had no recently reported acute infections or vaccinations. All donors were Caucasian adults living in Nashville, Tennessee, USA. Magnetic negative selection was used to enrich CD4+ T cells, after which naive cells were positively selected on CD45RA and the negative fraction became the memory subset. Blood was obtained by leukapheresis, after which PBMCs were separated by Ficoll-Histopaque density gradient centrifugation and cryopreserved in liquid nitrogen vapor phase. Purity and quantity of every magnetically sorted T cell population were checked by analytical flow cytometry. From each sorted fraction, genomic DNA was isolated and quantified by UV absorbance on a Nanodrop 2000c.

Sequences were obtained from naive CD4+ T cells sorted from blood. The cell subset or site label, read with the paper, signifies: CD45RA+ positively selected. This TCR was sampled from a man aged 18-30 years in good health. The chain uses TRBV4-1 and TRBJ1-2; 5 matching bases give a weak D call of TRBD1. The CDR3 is CASSQGRGGDHGYTF. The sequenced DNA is TGCGCCAGCAGCCAAGGGCGTGGGGGAGATCATGGCTACACCTTC.